Below, one T cell receptor beta chain is given with its context. These data are taken from a study of blood T cell repertoires in COVID-19. Libraries were prepared by immunoSEQ multiplex PCR; TCRdb keeps only in-frame clonotypes and omits some of them. The sample carries over 85,000 clones, about 85% recorded once. The CDR3 sequence is 14 residues long. The V and J genes are TRBV21-1 and TRBJ2-5; the D call TRBD2 from the table was never checked on the DNA. TRBV21-1 represents a pseudogene. This receptor was taken from a man aged 55-75 years with acute or convalescent COVID-19. The specimen sequenced was peripheral blood. As DNA, the CDR3 is TGTGCCAGCAGCAAAGGGGCGGGGGCGGAGACCCAGTACTTC. Amino acid sequence: CASSKGAGAETQYF.